This T cell receptor (beta chain) emerged from a study of monozygotic twins with inflammatory bowel disease. Following a re-call of the 5' RACE reads, TCRdb has one entry per CDR3 protein and lacks DNA. Here the sample table reports some 450,000 distinct CDR3 sequences. The CDR3 sequence is 15 residues long. The germline V gene encodes CDR1 SGDLS and CDR2 YYNGEE. Input material: blood. The receptor was derived from a human donor with ulcerative colitis or Crohn's disease, or a healthy co-twin of an affected twin (not recorded which). This sequence joins TRBV9 and TRBJ1-5; no DNA is available, so the TRBD1 call from TCRdb remains unchecked. The CDR3 loop is CASLRGRRGNQPQHF.